What follows describes a single T cell receptor (beta chain). This clonotype was seen repeatedly, ten times or more. No cognate antigen has been identified for it. Nothing much larger sits one base from this clone, and base qualities are not available. Ophthalmopathy patients had moderately to severely active disease, with a Clinical Activity Score of 3 or more, a NOSPECS grade of 4 or more, and a disease duration of less than 3 months. Any patient with an uncontrolled infection, another autoimmune disease, pregnancy or lactation was excluded. Diagnoses were based on clinical symptoms, serum thyroxine and TRAb, thyroid ultrasound and orbital computed tomography. Ficoll-Paque density gradient centrifugation was used to isolate PBMCs from approximately 10 ml of fresh peripheral blood. Total RNA was extracted with Trizol reagent, and quality was checked on an Agilent 2100 Bioanalyzer. This entry is derived from a study of T cells in Graves' hyperthyroidism and ophthalmopathy (dated by TCRdb to between 2019 and 2020). In the study overall: Peripheral blood samples were taken at initial diagnosis, before any treatment was given. The approximately 98 discovery patients were randomly divided into training and test sets at a 7:3 ratio. In addition, the study compared T-cell repertoires in thyroid tissue and in blood from about 6 Graves' hyperthyroidism patients. Whether ophthalmopathy could be predicted prospectively was tested in an independent validation cohort made up of under 20 hyperthyroidism patients plus 17 patients who later progressed to ophthalmopathy. After blood sampling, hyperthyroidism patients were treated with methimazole at a starting dose of 30 mg daily, and ophthalmopathy patients were treated with high-dose intravenous methylprednisolone. The paper describes TCR Vbeta CDR3 sequencing of about 140 peripheral blood samples, made up of fewer than 50 ophthalmopathy patients, some 80 hyperthyroidism patients and roughly 17 progressor patients. A discovery cohort of fewer than 110 patients, roughly 45 with Graves' ophthalmopathy and 55 to 60 with stable Graves' hyperthyroidism, was used to find distinguishing TCR V-J signatures.

Overall study outcomes, separate from this receptor: No statistical method was used to set the sample size in advance, and investigators knew the group allocation. A model built on a 13 V-J signature distinguished ophthalmopathy from stable hyperthyroidism, reaching about 88% sensitivity and about 81% specificity in cross-validation and 80%/75% in testing. Most expanded thyroid clonotypes (frequency above 0.001) were also found in blood, which suggests that blood repertoires may mirror thyroid immune responses. In validation, the model predicted progression to ophthalmopathy with approximately 71% sensitivity and approximately 74% specificity, a median of 6.5 months before onset.

Amplification of TCR beta CDR3 regions was carried out from RNA transcripts. A first-round RT-PCR of the TCR CDR3 used the HTBI primer set with the Qiagen OneStep RT-PCR kit. Libraries were constructed in a second round of multiplex PCR, after which size selection and purification were carried out. Sequencing of the libraries was done on an Illumina HiSeq2000 using paired-end 100 bp reads. The authors processed their data as follows. Raw data were processed with SOAPnuke, discarding reads with adapters, uncalled bases, mean Phred below 15, or no exact constant-primer or identifier match. High-quality paired reads were merged with COPE v1.2.5, and unique nucleotide sequences were defined as clonotypes. Clonotypes were aligned to IMGT TRBV, TRBD and TRBJ reference segments using MiTCR v1.1. The analysis included only V-J combinations with a frequency above 0.0001, which together covered around 99% of the repertoires. The TCS score was defined as the ratio of F50 (clonal expansion) to E x V (chaos), calculated using BLOSUM62-based TCRdist between CDR3 peptides within each V-J. Welch's t-statistics and random forest reduced fewer than 550 V-J features to some 14, which were used in a naive Bayes classifier (R e1071). TCRdb reran the public reads through fastp at Q25 and MiXCR, keeping productive beta chains. Every entry covers one CDR3 protein and lists the most common genes and DNA from its rows. TCRdb's processing, not the study's, gives the V and J calls here. Across this sample there are about 520,000 distinct CDR3 sequences, with around 22% seen only once. 11% of the sample goes to the ten largest clones.

Inclusive of the bounding cysteine and phenylalanine, the CDR3 is 17 residues long. The sequence is cut down to CDR3 DNA, 51 bases in frame from base 1. Clipping removes 0 bases from V and 2 bases from J, with 9 as the unmatched junction base count. This clonotype was sampled from a woman in her twenties or thirties with Graves' ophthalmopathy. The specimen was blood. The chain is assembled from TRBV12-3 or TRBV12-4 and TRBJ2-7; 8 central bases correspond to TRBD1. DNA sequence: TGTGCCAGCAGTTTAGCCGGTCAGGACAGGGAGGCCTACGAGCAGTACTTC. It translates as CASSLAGQDREAYEQYF.